The 12 T cell receptor beta chains below come from one sample, sequenced in a study of post-analysis software for immune sequencing data. Study findings and constraints: Patients showed TRBV5-6, TRBV5-1 and TRBV20-1 among five TRBV segments more frequent than in controls.

Their cognate antigens are unknown. cDNA libraries of TCR beta carried unique molecular identifiers. TCRdb reprocessed the PCR reads with MiXCR, giving one entry per CDR3 protein. The repertoire has approximately 440,000 distinct CDR3 sequences, under 55% of them found once; the top ten carry 9% to 14%. Input material: blood. Every receptor here comes from a girl between 5 and 17 years old with multiple sclerosis.

The V call is TRBV28, the J call TRBJ1-5; 7 bases are a match to TRBD1. Germline V lookup: CDR1 MDHEN, CDR2 SYDVKM. The CDR3 extends over 16 amino acids. V shed 3 bases and J 5 bases; nucleotides not matched to a gene: 10. CDR3 sequence: CASSFSDGTVDQPQHF. The CDR3 coding sequence is TGTGCCAGCAGTTTCAGCGACGGGACAGTGGATCAGCCCCAGCATTTT.

The V and J genes are TRBV7-9 and TRBJ1-2; the match to TRBD1 covers 7 bases. This CDR3 is 14 amino acids long. Trimming cost V 5 bases and J 8 bases; bases outside gene matches: 11. Germline V gene data show CDR1 as SEHNR and CDR2 as FQNEAQ (reference sequence). CDR3 DNA: TGTGCCAGCAGCGAACCGGGACAGCCTTGGGGCTACACCTTC. Protein sequence: CASSEPGQPWGYTF.

The chain recombines TRBV24-1 with TRBJ1-2; a possible D gene is TRBD1 (5 bases). This CDR3 is built from 14 residues. The V end was cut by 1 base, the J end by 2 bases, with 7 bases between. Germline V lookup: CDR1 KGHDR, CDR2 SFDVKD. CDR3: CATSDLGQNYGYTF. DNA for the CDR3: TGTGCCACCAGTGATTTAGGACAAAACTATGGCTACACCTTC.

The chain combines TRBV7-2 with TRBJ2-5, with TRBD2 matching 7 bases. The CDR3 is 15 amino acids. From germline, CDR1 is SGHTA and CDR2 FQGNSA. V was pared by 7 bases and J by 4 bases, with 12 bases of the junction left unmatched. This chain's CDR3 is CASIKHAGGGETQYF. CDR3 sequence (DNA): TGTGCCAGCATCAAACATGCTGGGGGGGGAGAGACCCAGTACTTC.

As for this clonotype: The junction departs from the called germline gene at one end, perhaps through a read error. The chain has TRBV12-3 or TRBV12-4 and TRBJ1-5; 11 nucleotides line up with TRBD1. The CDR3 has 17 amino acids. The CDR3 DNA reads as TGTACCAGCAGTCCAGGGACAGGGGGACTGGGCAATCAGCCCCAGCATTTT. Its translation: CTSSPGTGGLGNQPQHF.

V usage is TRBV20-1 and J usage is TRBJ1-2; 7 nucleotides align to TRBD1. J was trimmed by 3 bases and V by 6 bases; bases with no gene match: 13. The CDR3 covers 15 residues. Germline V gene data show CDR1 as DFQATT and CDR2 as SNEGSKA (reference sequence). The chain's CDR3 is CSAPRGGRVDYGYTF. As DNA, the CDR3 is TGCAGTGCACCCAGGGGGGGTCGGGTGGACTATGGCTACACCTTC.

V gene TRBV10-3 combines with J gene TRBJ1-2, with D uncertain. The V end lost 3 bases, the J end lost 4 bases, and 9 bases lay between the germline ends. The CDR3 extends over 13 amino acids. The germline V gene has CDR1 ENHRY and CDR2 SYGVKD. The CDR3 coding sequence is TGTGCCATCAGTGAAAGAAGGAGCTATGGCTACACCTTC. It is translated as CAISERRSYGYTF.

DNA of the CDR3: TGTGCCAGCAGTGAGTACAGGGTAACCCAGCATTTT. This codes for CASSEYRVTQHF. The rearrangement links TRBV2 to TRBJ1-5; D possibly corresponds to TRBD1 (6 bases). Germline CDR1 is SNHLY and CDR2 is FYNNEI. Trimming shortened V by 3 bases and J by 11 bases, and 11 bases separated the two germline ends. This CDR3 spans 12 amino acids.

V and J are TRBV29-1 and TRBJ1-6; 9 nucleotides align to TRBD1. CDR3 length equals 15 residues. The junction had 9 bases not matched to a gene; V was cut back by 5 bases and J by 7 bases. Germline V gene data show CDR1 as SQVTM and CDR2 as ANQGSEA. The CDR3, as DNA: TGCAGCGTTAAACTGGACAGGGGAGACAATTCACCCCTCCACTTT. Residues: CSVKLDRGDNSPLHF.

The chain recombines TRBV4-2 with TRBJ2-2; TRBD1 is a possible D gene (6 bases). Looked up from germline, CDR1 is LGHNA and CDR2 is YNFKEQ. There are 18 residues in the CDR3. Between the trimmed V and J ends, which lost 2 bases and 7 bases, there was a span of 23 bases. The CDR3, as DNA: TGTGCCAGCAGCCAAAACAGGGTCCCTTCCTTGGTTGGCGGGGAGCTGTTTTTT. It yields the protein CASSQNRVPSLVGGELFF.

This clonotype was seen a handful of times. The chain combines TRBV5-1 with TRBJ2-3; 8 nucleotides match TRBD2. The germline CDR1 and CDR2 sequences are SGHRS and YFSETQ. The CDR3 is 14 residues long. After removal of 7 bases from V and 0 bases from J, the junction contained 4 bases not matched to a gene. CDR3 coding DNA: TGCGCCAGCTACAGCGGGGGCAGCACAGATACGCAGTATTTT. Translated, it gives CASYSGGSTDTQYF.

The V call is TRBV28, the J call TRBJ1-5, with 8 bases lining up with TRBD1. Trimming at V came to 5 bases and at J to 5 bases, leaving 17 bases not matched to a gene. Germline-derived CDR1 and CDR2 are MDHEN and SYDVKM. The CDR3 extends over 18 amino acids. In DNA, the CDR3 is TGTGCCAGCAGTCTTTACGCCTTTGACAGGGGAGGCGATCAGCCCCAGCATTTT. Protein: CASSLYAFDRGGDQPQHF.